The 6 T cell receptor beta chains presented below share a single source sample, sequenced in a study of PD-1 blockade in classical Hodgkin lymphoma. Following autologous stem cell transplantation, relapse occurred in every patient, and exposure to brentuximab vedotin varied. Here immunoSEQ multiplex PCR was the method, and the copy in TCRdb shows in-frame clones only, minus some. The table lists 90,000 to 100,000 clones, just under 95% of them singletons. Sequences were derived from peripheral blood mononuclear cells (PBMCs), sampled at baseline. These TCRs come from a human donor with classical Hodgkin lymphoma.

This clone showed up just a few times. The chain has TRBV30 and TRBJ1-2; no clear D gene. The germline CDR1 and CDR2 sequences are GTSNPN and SVGIG (reference sequence). This CDR3 has 12 amino acids. Trimming pared 0 bases from V and 5 bases from J, leaving 7 bases between. This chain's CDR3 is CAWSVGQYGYTF. The CDR3 nucleotides are TGTGCCTGGAGTGTCGGGCAGTATGGCTACACCTTC.

The genes are TRBV27 and TRBJ2-3, with TRBD1 matching 7 bases. Per the germline V gene, CDR1 is MNHEY and CDR2 is SMNVEV (reference sequence). The CDR3 length is 21 residues. The V segment lost 3 bases and the J segment 2 bases; nucleotides outside the gene matches: 23. CDR3 bases: TGTGCCAGCAGTTTTGGGCCCCTTTGGGGTATGAGGGGGCCCTCCACAGATACGCAGTATTTT. It yields the protein CASSFGPLWGMRGPSTDTQYF.

This chain joins TRBV5-5 and TRBJ2-7; 8 bases line up with TRBD1. V shed 4 bases and J 6 bases; nucleotides not matched to a gene: 6. CDR1 and CDR2 (germline): SGHKS, YYEKEE (reference sequence). The CDR3 is 13 residues long. CDR3 sequence reads: CASSPRDRGEQYF. The CDR3 nucleotides read TGTGCCAGCAGCCCACGTGACAGGGGCGAGCAGTACTTC. Looking up the rest from reference TRBV5-5 and TRBJ2-7 gives the full variable domain: DAGVTQSPTHLIKTRGQQVTLRCSPISGHKSVSWYQQVLGQGPQFIFQYYEKEERGRGNFPDRFSARQFPNYSSELNVNALLLGDSALYLCASSPRDRGEQYFGPGTRLTVT.

J is TRBJ1-3 and V is TRBV28, with D possibly matching TRBD1 (6 bases). V lost 1 base, J lost 3 bases, and 10 bases lay in between. CDR1 is MDHEN and CDR2 is SYDVKM in the germline V gene. The CDR3 consists of 15 residues. The CDR3 bases are TGTGCCAGCAGTTTATTTACAGGGCTTGGAAACACCATATATTTT. Amino acids: CASSLFTGLGNTIYF.

About this clone itself: The same CDR3 also results from other DNA sequences found in this sample. The genes are TRBV30 and TRBJ2-7, with D unresolved. Trimming shortened V by 1 base and J by 0 bases, and 4 bases separated the two germline ends. The CDR3 totals 12 residues. Germline V CDR1 and CDR2: GTSNPN, SVGIG (reference sequence). DNA of the CDR3: TGTGCCTGGAGTGGGTTCTCCTACGAGCAGTACTTC. Translated: CAWSGFSYEQYF.

This chain links TRBV11-3 with TRBJ1-2, with no clear D. Trimming cost V 4 bases and J 6 bases, with 9 bases left between them. Germline loops: CDR1 SGHNT, CDR2 YENEEA. CDR3 length: 12 amino acids. The CDR3 spells CASSSQGHGYTF. The CDR3 DNA follows: TGTGCCAGCAGCTCCCAAGGGCATGGCTACACCTTC.